This note documents a single T cell receptor (beta chain) sequence. This clone was recorded a few times. Its cognate antigen has yet to be identified. The sample holds no much larger clone one base away, and base qualities are not on file. From a lookup of the germline V gene (reference sequence), CDR1 and CDR2 are LNHDA and SQIVND. V ends up 5 bases short and J 7 bases short, with an unmatched junction base count of 7. The CDR3 spans 14 residues, from the cysteine through the phenylalanine. Here the CDR3 DNA is all that survives: 42 bases in frame from base 1. TCRbeta CDR3 regions were amplified from genomic DNA using the immunoSEQ Assay, a bias-controlled multiplex PCR. In the original analysis: Within the assay, amplification of reference gene primers was used to estimate how many nucleated cells each sample contained. To quantify the absolute abundance of each unique TCRbeta CDR3 rearrangement, sequence reads were collapsed and filtered. For each sample, productive Simpson clonality was calculated by taking the square root of Simpson's diversity index across productive rearrangements. Not all clones reach the TCRdb copy of this immuneACCESS table, which keeps in-frame sequences only. Checked studies attribute under half of the gap to unresolved V genes and leave the rest unexplained. The V and J calls and the clone size are those of that table, but D and trimming were determined from the DNA. The sample profile shows 100,000 to 150,000 clones; roughly four fifths of them were found once. The top ten constitute 4.5% to 6% of the sample.

One collaborating source in Seattle enrolled patients while the patients were actively infected and followed the patients over time throughout the course of disease. The collaborating institutions used their own protocols to collect whole blood in K2EDTA tubes. Collaborator samples were shipped for TCRbeta analysis as frozen whole blood, isolated PBMCs, or DNA extracted from either sample type. The source of the sample is a study of blood T cell repertoires in COVID-19 (dated by TCRdb to 2018 to 2020). Context from the whole study: Collaborator samples came from the United States, Italy and Spain and covered acute and convalescent phases of COVID-19. Subjects who had been exposed to COVID-19, were actively infected with it, or had recovered from it provided the deeply sampled blood TCRbeta repertoires that made up the dataset. The repertoires were released in a freely available public database intended as a resource for research on the immune response to SARS-CoV-2. The samples were drawn from two sources: the first 160 participants of the ongoing ImmuneRACE study, and 1,200 or so subjects contributed by 6 global collaborators. HLA class I and class II types, where available, came from metadata supplied by the sample provider rather than from assay-based typing. The prospective study material was composed of cDNA or gDNA derived from T cells, B-cell-depleted T cells, or PBMCs. Nearly every sample came with metadata listing a de-identified subject ID, COVID-19 status, age in years and sex.

The full study reports these points: How much clinical and demographic metadata was included differed by source and by participant, and the metadata was provided uncurated.

The sequence was collected from a man aged 80 or over with COVID-19, enrolled during active disease. The rearrangement combines TRBV19 with TRBJ2-1; 8 nucleotides in the junction match TRBD2. Sequences were obtained from peripheral blood. DNA sequence: TGTGCCAGTAGTCCTCTTGGACTAGCAAATGAGCAGTTCTTC. This yields the protein CASSPLGLANEQFF.